This T cell receptor (beta chain) stems from a study of shared clonotypes between healthy human individuals. Only in-frame clones appear in the TCRdb table, and some are missing; sequencing was by immunoSEQ multiplex PCR. The sample yields about 2,100,000 clones, about 92% seen once. CD45RO negativity and positive selection for CCR7 defined naive CD8 cells, a population that excluded terminally differentiated effector memory CD45RA+ cells. A word on this clone: The antigen remains undetermined.

Study-level results: Naive subsets usually exceeded memory subsets in estimated richness. Tissue TCR repertoires likely differ from these blood-only repertoires. Rarefaction revealed incomplete sorted-subset sequencing despite large depth.

Germline CDR1 is SGDLS and CDR2 is YYNGEE. V was clipped by 3 bases and J by 4 bases; unmatched bases: 10. This CDR3 is 16 amino acids long. The sequencing sample was made of naive CD8+ T cells from PBMCs. The V call is TRBV9, the J call TRBJ2-1; 7 bases map to TRBD2. This receptor was taken from a man aged 18-30 years in good health. Some clones in this sample may be carry-over from other donors' samples. The CDR3 nucleotides are TGTGCCAGCAGCGCCCCTAGCGGCCGGGGTTACAATGAGCAGTTCTTC. It encodes CASSAPSGRGYNEQFF.